This T cell receptor (beta chain) was sequenced in a study of identical twins. CDR3 length: 16 residues. V was cut by 6 bases and J by 5 bases, with 22 bases left in between. CDR1 and CDR2 (germline): MDHEN, SYDVKM. Only a few counts were recorded for this clonotype. Its antigen is unidentified. Study-wide findings and caveats: Partly confounded zero-insertion analyses could result from invariant MAIT and iNKT cells. Memory repertoires lacked the insertion deficit that abundant cord blood beta clonotypes showed.

MiXCR was run by TCRdb on the 5' RACE reads, yielding one entry per CDR3 protein. The table lists 350,000 or so distinct CDR3 sequences, roughly an eighth of them singletons. The sample was also reused in another study, on yellow fever vaccine responses in identical twins.

V is TRBV28 and J is TRBJ2-5, with D tentatively TRBD1 or TRBD2 (5 bases each). The sample comprised CD8+ T cells sorted from blood. This TCR came from a woman aged 18-29 years in good health. The CDR3 DNA is TGTGCCAGCAGATCCGGACGAGCTGGGGGTGGGGAGACCCAGTACTTC. Translated, it gives CASRSGRAGGGETQYF.